A selection of T cell receptor beta chains follows, all from one sample in a study of response to subunit inactivated influenza vaccine. From the RT-PCR reads, TCRdb called clonotypes with MiXCR, one entry per CDR3 protein. Of 710,000 or so distinct CDR3 sequences listed, more than 15% were seen once; the top ten hold roughly 10%. Sequences were derived from PBMCs from blood, sampled roughly 12 days after vaccination. These receptors all come from a man between 50 and 59 years old who received an inactivated influenza vaccine. Both conserved end residues are part of each CDR3. Fields, in order: D gene, V gene, clone size, J gene, CDR3 length, CDR3 protein, CDR3 DNA. D genes are given only for firm matches. Some rows mark clone size as missing; the rest say once, few, many or name a class of expanded clone.

d_gene: TRBD2
v_gene: TRBV6-1
abundance: .
j_gene: TRBJ2-1
len: 15
CDR3aa: CASSVTSGVNGEQFF
CDR3nt: TGTGCCAGCAGTGTCACTAGCGGGGTCAACGGTGAGCAGTTCTTC

d_gene: TRBD1
v_gene: TRBV5-1
abundance: few
j_gene: TRBJ2-2
len: 15
CDR3aa: CASSLAGQDIGELFF
CDR3nt: TGCGCCAGCAGCTTGGCGGGACAGGACATCGGGGAGCTGTTTTTT

d_gene: .
v_gene: TRBV6-1
abundance: .
j_gene: TRBJ2-4
len: 15
CDR3aa: CASSEEATAKNIQYF
CDR3nt: TGTGCCAGCAGTGAAGAGGCCACGGCCAAAAACATTCAGTACTTC

d_gene: .
v_gene: TRBV28
abundance: few
j_gene: TRBJ2-3
len: 13
CDR3aa: CASSSSFLDTQYF
CDR3nt: TGTGCCAGCAGTTCGAGTTTCTTAGATACGCAGTATTTT

d_gene: TRBD2
v_gene: TRBV13
abundance: .
j_gene: TRBJ2-5
len: 17
CDR3aa: CASSLGASGGRQETQYF
CDR3nt: TGTGCCAGCAGCTTAGGGGCTAGCGGGGGACGACAAGAGACCCAGTACTTC

d_gene: .
v_gene: TRBV7-2
abundance: .
j_gene: TRBJ1-1
len: 17
CDR3aa: CGSSLAMGGLLNTEAFF
CDR3nt: TGTGGCAGCAGCTTAGCGATGGGGGGCCTCTTGAACACTGAAGCTTTCTTT

d_gene: TRBD1
v_gene: TRBV5-6
abundance: many
j_gene: TRBJ2-5
len: 14
CDR3aa: CASSPGGLEETQYF
CDR3nt: TGTGCCAGCAGCCCAGGGGGTTTAGAAGAGACCCAGTACTTC

d_gene: TRBD2
v_gene: TRBV12-3/TRBV12-4
abundance: .
j_gene: TRBJ2-1
len: 14
CDR3aa: CASTSGTTNNEQFF
CDR3nt: TGTGCCAGCACCTCCGGGACTACCAACAATGAGCAGTTCTTC

d_gene: TRBD1
v_gene: TRBV15
abundance: few
j_gene: TRBJ2-5
len: 16
CDR3aa: CATSRGGTGDGGTQYF
CDR3nt: TGTGCCACCAGCAGAGGAGGGACAGGGGATGGCGGGACCCAGTACTTC

d_gene: .
v_gene: TRBV19
abundance: few
j_gene: TRBJ2-3
len: 14
CDR3aa: CASSIGTGRHTQYF
CDR3nt: TGTGCCAGTAGTATTGGAACAGGACGCCATACGCAGTATTTT

d_gene: .
v_gene: TRBV29-1
abundance: .
j_gene: TRBJ1-1
len: 13
CDR3aa: CSVAGSGGTEAFF
CDR3nt: TGCAGCGTTGCCGGGTCTGGTGGCACTGAAGCTTTCTTT

d_gene: TRBD1
v_gene: TRBV5-4
abundance: .
j_gene: TRBJ2-7
len: 15
CDR3aa: CASSGRDRSEHEQYF
CDR3nt: TGTGCCAGCAGCGGCCGGGACAGGAGCGAGCACGAGCAGTACTTC

d_gene: .
v_gene: TRBV12-3/TRBV12-4
abundance: few
j_gene: TRBJ1-1
len: 11
CDR3aa: CATALTGEAFF
CDR3nt: TGTGCCACTGCTCTGACAGGTGAAGCTTTCTTT

d_gene: .
v_gene: TRBV10-3
abundance: few
j_gene: TRBJ2-2
len: 16
CDR3aa: CAISVLQGSNTGELFF
CDR3nt: TGTGCCATCAGTGTACTACAGGGCTCGAACACCGGGGAGCTGTTTTTT

d_gene: TRBD1
v_gene: TRBV5-1
abundance: few
j_gene: TRBJ2-2
len: 16
CDR3aa: CASSWAGDRDTGELFF
CDR3nt: TGCGCCAGCAGCTGGGCGGGGGACAGGGACACCGGGGAGCTGTTTTTT

d_gene: .
v_gene: TRBV6-2/TRBV6-3
abundance: few
j_gene: TRBJ2-1
len: 15
CDR3aa: CASSLPGGLRDEQFF
CDR3nt: TGTGCCAGCAGTCTCCCAGGGGGGCTCAGGGATGAGCAGTTCTTC

d_gene: .
v_gene: TRBV6-1
abundance: .
j_gene: TRBJ1-4
len: 14
CDR3aa: CASRAGGLGEKLFF
CDR3nt: TGTGCCAGCAGGGCTGGGGGGCTGGGTGAAAAACTGTTTTTT

d_gene: TRBD1
v_gene: TRBV12-3/TRBV12-4
abundance: .
j_gene: TRBJ1-1
len: 11
CDR3aa: CASSGTGRTFF
CDR3nt: TGTGCCAGCAGTGGGACAGGGCGAACTTTCTTT

d_gene: TRBD1
v_gene: TRBV30
abundance: few
j_gene: TRBJ1-2
len: 18
CDR3aa: CAWSVPPTGANFVHGYTF
CDR3nt: TGTGCCTGGAGTGTACCCCCCACAGGGGCTAATTTTGTTCATGGCTACACCTTC

d_gene: TRBD2
v_gene: TRBV20-1
abundance: few
j_gene: TRBJ2-1
len: 14
CDR3aa: CSARGLAGVHEQFF
CDR3nt: TGCAGTGCTAGAGGACTAGCGGGAGTCCATGAGCAGTTCTTC

d_gene: TRBD1
v_gene: TRBV5-1
abundance: .
j_gene: TRBJ1-1
len: 15
CDR3aa: CASSLLQGADTEAFF
CDR3nt: TGCGCCAGCAGCTTGTTACAGGGGGCGGACACTGAAGCTTTCTTT

d_gene: .
v_gene: TRBV20-1
abundance: few
j_gene: TRBJ1-3
len: 13
CDR3aa: CSAYTSSGNTIYF
CDR3nt: TGCAGTGCTTATACAAGCTCTGGAAACACCATATATTTT

d_gene: .
v_gene: TRBV10-3
abundance: few
j_gene: TRBJ2-5
len: 13
CDR3aa: CANQGQFQETQYF
CDR3nt: TGTGCCAACCAAGGACAATTTCAAGAGACCCAGTACTTC

d_gene: TRBD2
v_gene: TRBV14
abundance: .
j_gene: TRBJ2-2
len: 17
CDR3aa: CASSQDIERGRTGELFF
CDR3nt: TGTGCCAGCAGCCAAGATATCGAGCGGGGGCGTACCGGGGAGCTGTTTTTT

d_gene: .
v_gene: TRBV2
abundance: few
j_gene: TRBJ1-3
len: 14
CDR3aa: CASSESRTGNTIYF
CDR3nt: TGTGCCAGCAGTGAAAGCAGAACTGGAAACACCATATATTTT

d_gene: TRBD1
v_gene: TRBV2
abundance: few
j_gene: TRBJ2-5
len: 13
CDR3aa: CASSQTGEETQYF
CDR3nt: TGTGCCAGCAGTCAGACAGGGGAGGAGACCCAGTACTTC

d_gene: .
v_gene: TRBV5-1
abundance: many
j_gene: TRBJ1-3
len: 13
CDR3aa: CASSTDGGNTIYF
CDR3nt: TGCGCCAGCAGCACGGACGGAGGAAACACCATATATTTT

d_gene: .
v_gene: TRBV12-3/TRBV12-4
abundance: many
j_gene: TRBJ2-3
len: 14
CDR3aa: CASSIPGLLPTQYF
CDR3nt: TGTGCCAGCAGTATACCGGGACTCCTCCCTACGCAGTATTTT

d_gene: .
v_gene: TRBV20-1
abundance: .
j_gene: TRBJ2-5
len: 14
CDR3aa: CSARSGRNEETQYF
CDR3nt: TGCAGTGCTAGGTCGGGGAGGAACGAAGAGACCCAGTACTTC

d_gene: .
v_gene: TRBV7-2
abundance: many
j_gene: TRBJ1-4
len: 15
CDR3aa: CASSSRGGSNEKLFF
CDR3nt: TGTGCCAGCAGCTCCCGCGGAGGGAGTAATGAAAAACTGTTTTTT

d_gene: .
v_gene: TRBV18
abundance: many
j_gene: TRBJ2-5
len: 13
CDR3aa: CASSPTGQETQYF
CDR3nt: TGCGCCAGCAGCCCCACTGGTCAAGAGACCCAGTACTTC

d_gene: .
v_gene: TRBV24-1
abundance: .
j_gene: TRBJ1-5
len: 14
CDR3aa: CATSDSAGDQPQHF
CDR3nt: TGTGCCACCAGTGATTCCGCAGGGGATCAGCCCCAGCATTTT

d_gene: .
v_gene: TRBV6-5
abundance: .
j_gene: TRBJ2-7
len: 15
CDR3aa: CASSSLDGPPYEQYF
CDR3nt: TGTGCCAGCAGTTCCCTCGACGGGCCGCCCTACGAGCAGTACTTC

d_gene: .
v_gene: TRBV7-2
abundance: few
j_gene: TRBJ2-1
len: 16
CDR3aa: CASSLAEASSYNEQFF
CDR3nt: TGTGCCAGCAGCTTAGCGGAGGCGAGCTCCTACAATGAGCAGTTCTTC

d_gene: .
v_gene: TRBV4-3
abundance: many
j_gene: TRBJ1-1
len: 13
CDR3aa: CASSQEVNTEAFF
CDR3nt: TGCGCCAGCAGCCAAGAAGTGAACACTGAAGCTTTCTTT

d_gene: .
v_gene: TRBV20-1
abundance: many
j_gene: TRBJ1-6
len: 14
CDR3aa: CSARGGPINSPLHF
CDR3nt: TGCAGTGCTAGAGGAGGACCGATTAATTCACCCCTCCACTTT

d_gene: .
v_gene: TRBV12-3/TRBV12-4
abundance: .
j_gene: TRBJ2-2
len: 15
CDR3aa: CASTGGRGITGELFF
CDR3nt: TGTGCCAGTACGGGGGGCAGGGGCATCACCGGGGAGCTGTTTTTT

d_gene: .
v_gene: TRBV28
abundance: .
j_gene: TRBJ2-5
len: 13
CDR3aa: CASSFITPETQYF
CDR3nt: TGTGCCAGCAGTTTCATTACTCCAGAAACCCAGTACTTC

d_gene: .
v_gene: TRBV4-3
abundance: .
j_gene: TRBJ1-1
len: 15
CDR3aa: CASSQGSFGYTEAFF
CDR3nt: TGCGCCAGCAGCCAAGGTTCATTCGGATACACTGAAGCTTTCTTT

d_gene: .
v_gene: TRBV4-1
abundance: many
j_gene: TRBJ1-5
len: 14
CDR3aa: CASSQVQANQPQHF
CDR3nt: TGCGCCAGCAGCCAAGTCCAGGCGAATCAGCCCCAGCATTTT

d_gene: .
v_gene: TRBV5-1
abundance: many
j_gene: TRBJ2-3
len: 11
CDR3aa: CASRGLDTQYF
CDR3nt: TGCGCCAGCAGAGGTCTGGATACGCAGTATTTT

d_gene: .
v_gene: TRBV5-1
abundance: many
j_gene: TRBJ2-7
len: 14
CDR3aa: CASSLAPGFYEQYF
CDR3nt: TGCGCCAGCAGCTTGGCCCCGGGATTCTACGAGCAGTACTTC

d_gene: TRBD2
v_gene: TRBV6-1
abundance: few
j_gene: TRBJ2-1
len: 16
CDR3aa: CASSGAGTSAPGSQFF
CDR3nt: TGTGCCAGCAGCGGAGCGGGGACTAGCGCCCCCGGATCGCAGTTCTTC

d_gene: .
v_gene: TRBV4-1
abundance: .
j_gene: TRBJ1-5
len: 15
CDR3aa: CASSRQGLSNQPQHF
CDR3nt: TGCGCCAGCAGCCGGCAGGGGCTGAGCAATCAGCCCCAGCATTTT

d_gene: .
v_gene: TRBV24-1
abundance: few
j_gene: TRBJ2-5
len: 16
CDR3aa: CATSDWMGGLTETQYF
CDR3nt: TGTGCCACCAGTGATTGGATGGGGGGTCTGACCGAGACCCAGTACTTC